This T cell receptor beta chain appears in the sequencing data of a study of PD-L1 blockade in urothelial cancer. Overall study: Atezolizumab therapy began for patients around 2014, dosed at 1,200 mg intravenously every 3 weeks. The patients had undergone anywhere from 0 to 3 prior chemotherapy regimens. Male patients with bladder-origin urothelial cancer numbered most of the 29.

Trimming took 5 bases from V and 0 from J; bases not matched to a gene: 11. This CDR3 is 19 amino acids long. The germline gives CDR1 SGHTS, CDR2 YDEGEE. To note about this clone: Antigen unknown.

Noted time point: peripheral blood 6 weeks after treatment start. Profiled with immunoSEQ multiplex PCR; TCRdb holds only in-frame clones, not every one. This table holds about 30,000 clones, around four fifths found once. Study-wide points: Where pretreatment blood TCR clonality fell below the median, better survival was predicted.

This TCR was recovered from a man aged 65 to 79 with urothelial cancer. This chain connects TRBV5-8 to TRBJ2-3; 14 bases map to TRBD2. Specimen: PBMCs, collected around atezolizumab (anti-PD-L1) treatment. The CDR3 sequence is CASSGPGTSGGTSTDTQYF. The CDR3 DNA follows: TGTGCCAGCAGTGGCCCCGGGACTAGCGGGGGCACTAGCACAGATACGCAGTATTTT.